These 28 T cell receptor beta chains came from one sample sequenced in a study of human T cells and chemical hapten exposure. TCRdb re-called the RACE reads through MiXCR, storing one row per CDR3 protein. The sample records tens of thousands of distinct CDR3 sequences, around 10% being singletons. Time point here: pre-sensitization, week 0. Treatment: therapeutic diphenylcyclopropenone sensitization with weekly scalp DPC. Sample: whole blood, taken in connection with sensitization to the hapten diphenylcyclopropenone (DPC). The receptors were sampled from a woman between 40 and 55 years old with alopecia areata. Some clones in this sample may be carry-over from other donors' samples.

In this sample, this clonotype turned up many times. This chain connects TRBV5-4 to TRBJ1-2, with 7 bases fitting TRBD1. Germline assignment: CDR1 SGHNT and CDR2 YYREEE (reference sequence). The CDR3 length is 16 residues. V shed 3 bases and J 0 bases; nucleotides not matched to a gene: 8. CDR3 sequence (DNA): TGTGCCAGCAGCTCCGGGACAGATTTTTCTAACTATGGCTACACCTTC. Translating it yields CASSSGTDFSNYGYTF.

There are a few counts of this clonotype. The chain carries TRBV30 and TRBJ2-3, with no clear D. The CDR3 extends over 12 amino acids. The ends were cut back, 4 bases at V and 1 base at J, with 6 bases in the middle. In germline, CDR1 is GTSNPN, CDR2 SVGIG (reference sequence). CDR3 DNA: TGTGCCTGGAATCCAGGCACAGATACGCAGTATTTT. Translated, it gives CAWNPGTDTQYF.

The chain joins TRBV12-3 or TRBV12-4 to TRBJ2-6, with D possibly being TRBD1 (5 bases). The CDR3 has 14 amino acids. Trimming left V 6 bases short and J 3 bases short, with 9 bases between. CDR3 sequence reads: CASSPGFGANVLTF. In nucleotides, the CDR3 is TGTGCCAGCAGCCCAGGGTTTGGGGCCAACGTCCTGACTTTC.

V usage is TRBV7-2 and J usage is TRBJ1-3; unclear D gene. The length of the CDR3 is 14 residues. Trimming took off 6 bases at V and 2 bases at J, with 11 bases between the two ends. CDR1 and CDR2 from the germline V gene are SGHTA and FQGNSA. The chain's CDR3 is CASSRTLTGNTIYF. DNA for the CDR3: TGTGCCAGCAGTAGGACTCTAACTGGAAACACCATATATTTT.

At least ten counts were recorded for this clonotype. The chain carries TRBV7-2 and TRBJ2-1; 9 bases line up with TRBD1. The CDR3 consists of 14 residues. Germline V gives CDR1 SGHTA, CDR2 FQGNSA. Trimming at V came to 6 bases and at J to 2 bases, leaving 2 bases not matched to a gene. CDR3 amino acids: CASRRTGAYNEQFF. The CDR3 DNA follows: TGTGCCAGCAGACGGACAGGGGCCTACAATGAGCAGTTCTTC.

This sequence joins TRBV18 and TRBJ2-5; maybe TRBD2 (5 bases). The CDR3 totals 16 residues. V dropped 6 bases and J dropped 1 base, with 18 bases sitting between them. Germline loops: CDR1 KGHSH, CDR2 LQKENI. Written as DNA, the CDR3 is TGTGCCAGCTCTCAATCCCTACAAGAGGGCCAAGAGACCCAGTACTTC. It translates to CASSQSLQEGQETQYF.

This chain connects TRBV28 to TRBJ2-3; TRBD2 agrees at 10 bases. CDR1 is MDHEN and CDR2 is SYDVKM in the germline V gene. This CDR3 comprises 17 residues. Unmatched junction bases numbered 13, after V lost 5 bases and J lost 5 bases. CDR3 sequence (DNA): TGTGCCAGCAGTCCTCTAGCGGGGGATAGGATTAGAGATACGCAGTATTTT. Translation gives CASSPLAGDRIRDTQYF.

This chain uses TRBV29-1 with TRBJ2-1; D might be TRBD2 (6 bases). The germline V gene encodes CDR1 SQVTM and CDR2 ANQGSEA. Trimming cost V 0 bases and J 7 bases, with 16 bases left between them. The CDR3 consists of 15 residues. Here the CDR3 DNA reads TGCAGCGTTGAAGATCCAACGGGGGTGGCGAATGAGCAGTTCTTC. This gives the protein CSVEDPTGVANEQFF.

The chain has TRBV11-2 and TRBJ1-2, with D maybe TRBD1 (6 bases). The germline V gene has CDR1 SGHAT and CDR2 FQNNGV. V lost 5 bases and J 7 bases, leaving 23 bases between the germline ends. This CDR3 contains 16 residues. The CDR3 DNA reads TGTGCCAGCAGCCTACTCGGAGGCGGGGGGGCGCGTGGCTACACCTTC. This codes for CASSLLGGGGARGYTF.

This clonotype was detected many times. CDR3 residues: CASSSTGGPDEQYF. In nucleotides, the CDR3 is TGTGCCAGCAGTTCGACGGGAGGCCCGGACGAGCAGTACTTC. The gene calls are TRBV12-3 or TRBV12-4 and TRBJ2-7, with 7 positions matching TRBD2. V was pared by 4 bases and J by 5 bases, with 8 bases of the junction left unmatched. The CDR3 runs to 14 residues.

This clonotype came up a few times. V gene TRBV6-5 combines with J gene TRBJ2-6; D is perhaps TRBD1 (5 bases). The V gene's germline CDR1 is MNHEY and CDR2 SVGAGI. This CDR3 is 19 amino acids long. The germline V and J ends were trimmed by 0 bases and 0 bases, with 15 bases remaining between them. The CDR3 spells CASSYSTPTATSGANVLTF. For the CDR3, the DNA is TGTGCCAGCAGTTACTCGACCCCGACAGCCACCTCTGGGGCCAACGTCCTGACTTTC.

This clonotype came up a few times. The chain combines TRBV7-9 with TRBJ1-1; D remains unclear. The CDR3 extends over 15 amino acids. Trimming pared 6 bases from V and 0 bases from J, leaving 14 bases between. CDR1 and CDR2 from the germline V gene are SEHNR and FQNEAQ (reference sequence). The CDR3 DNA reads TGTGCCAGCAGTCTAAACGGTCAGTTGAACACTGAAGCTTTCTTT. It codes for CASSLNGQLNTEAFF.

V and J are TRBV5-1 and TRBJ2-7, with 11 positions matching TRBD1. The germline V gene encodes CDR1 SGHRS and CDR2 YFSETQ. The ends lost 2 bases at V and 5 bases at J; junction bases unmatched: 3. The CDR3 totals 14 residues. In nucleotides, the CDR3 is TGCGCCAGCAGCTTCGGACAGGGGGCTAACGAGCAGTACTTC. It translates to CASSFGQGANEQYF.

This clonotype came up many times. The V gene is TRBV30, the J gene TRBJ2-6; D is ambiguous. Trimming took 2 bases from V and 3 from J, leaving 8 bases between them. The CDR3 contains 14 residues. Germline V lookup: CDR1 GTSNPN, CDR2 SVGIG (reference sequence). CDR3 in DNA: TGTGCCTGGAGTCCGAATGGTGGGGCCAACGTCCTGACTTTC. It yields the protein CAWSPNGGANVLTF. Based on the CDR3 plus reference TRBV30 and TRBJ2-6, the full variable domain is SQTIHQWPATLVQPVGSPLSLECTVEGTSNPNLYWYRQAAGRGLQLLFYSVGIGQISSEVPQNLSASRPQDRQFILSSKKLLLSDSGFYLCAWSPNGGANVLTFGAGSRLTVL.

Points on this clonotype: A much larger clone is a single base away; this may be a read error. The chain combines TRBV7-2 with TRBJ2-1, with 9 bases fitting TRBD2. The germline V gene has CDR1 SGHTA and CDR2 FQGNSA. V was pared by 4 bases and J by 4 bases, with 14 bases of the junction left unmatched. The CDR3 contains 18 residues. The CDR3 DNA is TGTGCCAGCAGCTATTCCCGGGCTAGCGGGGACCCTTACAATGAGCAGTTCTTC. Translation gives CASSYSRASGDPYNEQFF.

This clonotype was observed at least ten times. The gene calls are TRBV6-5 and TRBJ1-3; D not resolved. Trimming took 6 bases from V and 1 from J, leaving 10 bases between them. Germline V gene lookup returns CDR1 MNHEY and CDR2 SVGAGI. This CDR3 has 14 residues. The DNA of the CDR3 is TGTGCCAGCAGAGAGACGATTTCTGGAAACACCATATATTTT. Its translation is CASRETISGNTIYF.

This rearrangement joins TRBV29-1 to TRBJ2-2; 8 bases are shared with TRBD1. V shed 7 bases and J 0 bases; nucleotides not matched to a gene: 4. This CDR3 contains 14 residues. Germline V gene lookup returns CDR1 SQVTM and CDR2 ANQGSEA. CDR3 DNA: TGCAGCGGAGGACAGGGATCGAACACCGGGGAGCTGTTTTTT. It is translated as CSGGQGSNTGELFF.

The chain uses TRBV18 and TRBJ1-2; D is possibly TRBD1 (5 bases). V lost 3 bases and J 5 bases, leaving 16 bases between the germline ends. The CDR3 extends over 15 amino acids. The germline gives CDR1 KGHSH, CDR2 LQKENI. This CDR3 reads CASSPLGRDEYGYTF. DNA for the CDR3: TGTGCCAGCTCACCGTTGGGCAGGGATGAATATGGCTACACCTTC.

This clonotype showed up just a few times. One end of the junction is discordant with germline, which a read error may explain. The rearrangement uses TRBV7-6 and TRBJ2-1; 11 nucleotides agree with TRBD2. Looked up from germline, CDR1 is SGHVS and CDR2 is FNYEAQ. This CDR3 has 16 residues. CDR3 amino acids: CASSLAGGSPYNEQFF. In DNA form, the CDR3 reads TGTGCCAGCAGCCTAGCGGGAGGATCTCCCTACAATGAGCAGTTCTTC. Combining the CDR3 with reference TRBV7-6 and TRBJ2-1 gives the whole variable domain GAGVSQSPRYKVTKRGQDVALRCDPISGHVSLYWYRQALGQGPEFLTYFNYEAQQDKSGLPNDRFSAERPEGSISTLTIQRTEQRDSAMYRCASSLAGGSPYNEQFFGPGTRLTVL.

This clonotype came up many times. This chain joins TRBV7-6 and TRBJ2-5; D possibly corresponds to TRBD2 (5 bases). Germline V gene lookup returns CDR1 SGHVS and CDR2 FNYEAQ. V was cut by 3 bases and J by 5 bases, with 10 bases left in between. The CDR3 sequence is 13 residues long. CDR3 loop: CASSFRGGETQYF. CDR3 coding DNA: TGTGCCAGCAGCTTTCGCGGCGGGGAGACCCAGTACTTC.

This clonotype was seen repeatedly, ten times or more. The rearrangement joins TRBV19 to TRBJ2-1; 10 nucleotides match TRBD2. Losses at the gene ends were 3 bases for V and 6 bases for J; bases not matched to a gene: 17. Germline V lookup: CDR1 LNHDA, CDR2 SQIVND (reference sequence). The CDR3 contains 19 residues. Written as DNA, the CDR3 is TGTGCCAGTAGTATGGTCCCCAGGGTAGCGGGAGGCCAGGTCAATGAGCAGTTCTTC. As protein: CASSMVPRVAGGQVNEQFF.

This clonotype occurred many times. The V call is TRBV18, the J call TRBJ2-7; 12 bases align to TRBD2. V shed 4 bases, J shed 4 bases, and the junction held 2 bases outside the gene matches. The CDR3 covers 14 residues. The V gene's germline CDR1 is KGHSH and CDR2 LQKENI. For the CDR3, the DNA is TGTGCCAGCTCACTGGGGACTAGCGGGTACGAGCAGTACTTC. Its translation is CASSLGTSGYEQYF.

This chain uses TRBV2 with TRBJ1-1; D is undetermined. The CDR3 loop spans 14 amino acids. Trimming shortened V by 3 bases and J by 0 bases, and 8 bases separated the two germline ends. Germline-derived CDR1 and CDR2 are SNHLY and FYNNEI. The CDR3 DNA sequence: TGTGCCAGCAGTGATCCGGATCTGAACACTGAAGCTTTCTTT. Its protein is CASSDPDLNTEAFF.

This clonotype has more than one count but fewer than ten. The V call is TRBV28, the J call TRBJ1-6, with D hard to call. From germline, CDR1 is MDHEN and CDR2 SYDVKM. The CDR3 loop spans 11 amino acids. The CDR3 here is CATRGNSPLHF. CDR3 coding DNA: TGTGCAACCAGAGGGAATTCACCCCTCCACTTT.

This chain connects TRBV29-1 to TRBJ1-1; 7 nucleotides align to TRBD1. The J segment lost 4 bases and the V segment lost 7 bases, leaving 9 bases of the junction unmatched. The V gene's germline CDR1 is SQVTM and CDR2 ANQGSEA. The CDR3 has 13 amino acids. The CDR3 protein is CSAPRPGGTEAFF. The DNA for the CDR3 is TGCAGCGCACCCCGACCAGGGGGCACTGAAGCTTTCTTT. Full variable domain (outside the CDR3, taken from reference TRBV29-1 and TRBJ1-1): SAVISQKPSRDICQRGTSLTIQCQVDSQVTMMFWYRQQPGQSLTLIATANQGSEATYESGFVIDKFPISRPNLTFSTLTVSNMSPEDSSIYLCSAPRPGGTEAFFGQGTRLTVV.

This clonotype was picked up a small number of times. This chain links TRBV7-6 with TRBJ2-5; D is undetermined. This CDR3 is 14 amino acids long. CDR1 is SGHVS and CDR2 is FNYEAQ in the germline V gene. Deletions cut 5 bases from V and 1 base from J, with 11 bases between. Written as DNA, the CDR3 is TGTGCCAGCAGCCATGGACGGATCCAAGAGACCCAGTACTTC. It codes for CASSHGRIQETQYF.

This clonotype showed up many times. The chain carries TRBV19 and TRBJ2-1; TRBD1 agrees at 8 bases. Germline V gene lookup returns CDR1 LNHDA and CDR2 SQIVND (reference sequence). With 6 bases clipped from V and 5 bases from J, the junction kept 9 bases outside the gene matches. The CDR3 is made up of 15 amino acids. The CDR3 reads CASSEDRGLDNEQFF. DNA of the CDR3: TGTGCCAGTAGCGAAGACAGGGGCCTCGACAATGAGCAGTTCTTC.

The chain uses TRBV10-3 and TRBJ2-2, with 12 bases fitting TRBD2. This CDR3 comprises 15 residues. V was clipped by 6 bases and J by 7 bases; unmatched bases: 6. Looked up from germline, CDR1 is ENHRY and CDR2 is SYGVKD. The CDR3 sequence: CAISRTSGDGGELFF. CDR3 bases: TGTGCCATCAGCCGGACTAGCGGGGATGGCGGGGAGCTGTTTTTT.